The clone carrying this T cell receptor (beta chain) was detected a few times. Documented time point: patch test 2, 6 weeks after DPC sensitization. As for treatment: therapeutic diphenylcyclopropenone sensitization with weekly scalp DPC. The data stem from a study of human T cells and chemical hapten exposure. TCRdb reprocessed the RACE reads with MiXCR, giving one entry per CDR3 protein. The sample carries about 380,000 distinct CDR3 sequences, about 6% recorded once. Germline V gives CDR1 SGHTA, CDR2 FQGNSA. V lost 4 bases to trimming and J lost 10 bases, with 12 bases between them. CDR3 length: 12 residues.

The TCR comes from a woman younger than 35 with alopecia areata. Some clones in this sample may be carry-over from other donors' samples. The chain joins TRBV7-2 to TRBJ2-3; no clear D gene. Sequenced material: whole blood, taken in connection with sensitization to the hapten diphenylcyclopropenone (DPC). Written as DNA, the CDR3 is TGTGCCAGCAGCTCAGGTGGTAGGGCGCAGTATTTT. Translation: CASSSGGRAQYF. Looking up the rest from reference TRBV7-2 and TRBJ2-3 gives the full variable domain: GAGVSQSPSNKVTEKGKDVELRCDPISGHTALYWYRQSLGQGLEFLIYFQGNSAPDKSGLPSDRFSAERTGGSVSTLTIQRTQQEDSAVYLCASSSGGRAQYFGPGTRLTVL.